These 29 T cell receptor beta chains share one sample of origin, sequenced in a study of regulatory T cells in long-lasting Graves disease. Time point in this sample: persistent/refractory GD, antithyroid drugs over 5 years with positive TRAb. With RNA extracted from PBMCs as input, the TCR library was made. Building the TCR beta libraries relied on iRepertoire HTBI primers, and CDR3 regions underwent Arm-PCR. TCRdb reanalysed the multiplex PCR reads using MiXCR and keeps one entry per CDR3 protein. Of about 470,000 distinct CDR3 sequences listed, around 20% are singletons. Sequences were derived from peripheral blood mononuclear cells (PBMCs), sampled when the disease was refractory, from a patient treated with antithyroid drugs. All receptors derive from a female donor with Graves disease.

This rearrangement joins TRBV20-1 to TRBJ1-5; D is unresolved. Trimming stripped 0 bases from V and 0 bases from J, with 9 bases between. CDR3 length: 15 amino acids. Germline CDR1 is DFQATT and CDR2 is SNEGSKA (reference sequence). CDR3 DNA sequence: TGCAGTGCTAGAGATACGGGCAGTAGCAATCAGCCCCAGCATTTT. The encoded protein is CSARDTGSSNQPQHF.

The chain employs TRBV9 and TRBJ2-2; possible D gene TRBD2, 5 bases. Germline CDR1 and CDR2: SGDLS and YYNGEE. This CDR3 spans 16 amino acids. V lost 4 bases, J lost 4 bases, and 17 bases lay in between. CDR3 residues: CASSSRGDLGTGELFF. In DNA form, the CDR3 reads TGTGCCAGCAGCTCTCGGGGAGATCTGGGCACCGGGGAGCTGTTTTTT.

A note on this clonotype: A read error may be the cause here, since a much bigger clone is one base away. This chain links TRBV27 with TRBJ2-5, with D possibly matching TRBD1 (6 bases). The J call may be wrong; the DNA end is better matched by TRBJ2-7. CDR3 length: 17 amino acids. The germline CDR1 and CDR2 sequences are MNHEY and SMNVEV (reference sequence). DNA for the CDR3: TGTGCCAGCGGTTTAGGTGACAGGACCTCGAGCAACTACGAGCAGTACTTC. Translating it yields CASGLGDRTSSNYEQYF.

This clonotype was picked up many times. V and J are TRBV28 and TRBJ1-5; tentative D call: TRBD1 (6 bases). From germline, CDR1 is MDHEN and CDR2 SYDVKM. This CDR3 region has 14 residues. V lost 2 bases and J lost 5, with 10 bases in between. CDR3 DNA sequence: TGTGCCAGCAGTTTAAAGGGGGTTCATCAGCCCCAGCATTTT. Translating it yields CASSLKGVHQPQHF.

J is TRBJ2-7 and V is TRBV6-2 or TRBV6-3; TRBD2 matches 11 bases. The germline gives CDR1 MNHEY, CDR2 SVGEGT. The length of the CDR3 is 16 residues. V lost 0 bases and J lost 9; bases outside the gene matches: 10. The CDR3: CASSYSEIAGGLVQYF. The CDR3 DNA reads as TGTGCCAGCAGTTACTCGGAGATAGCGGGAGGGTTAGTGCAGTACTTC.

This clonotype was picked up many times. The chain is built from TRBV6-1 and TRBJ2-7; 7 bases are a match to TRBD2. With 6 bases clipped from V and 3 bases from J, the junction kept 17 bases outside the gene matches. The CDR3 is made up of 17 amino acids. CDR1 and CDR2 (germline): MNHNS, SASEGT. CDR3 protein: CASSHLTSRDYDYEQYF. The CDR3 DNA sequence: TGTGCCAGCAGCCACCTTACATCCCGGGACTATGACTACGAGCAGTACTTC.

The V call is TRBV10-3, the J call TRBJ2-3, with D possibly being TRBD2 (6 bases). The germline CDR1 and CDR2 sequences are ENHRY and SYGVKD. The length of the CDR3 is 14 residues. Between the trimmed V and J ends, which lost 6 bases and 3 bases, there was a span of 13 bases. The CDR3 DNA sequence: TGTGCCATCAGGACTAGTATTCGAACAGATACGCAGTATTTT. This sequence encodes CAIRTSIRTDTQYF.

The sample holds many counts of this clonotype. The V and J genes are TRBV2 and TRBJ1-1; 9 nucleotides agree with TRBD1. The CDR3 is made up of 15 amino acids. Losses at the gene ends were 2 bases for V and 3 bases for J; bases not matched to a gene: 4. Germline values: CDR1 SNHLY, CDR2 FYNNEI. The CDR3 sequence is CASSENRGRDTEAFF. DNA of the CDR3: TGTGCCAGCAGTGAAAACAGGGGGCGAGACACTGAAGCTTTCTTT.

The chain employs TRBV7-6 and TRBJ2-1; 9 bases match TRBD2. The germline V gene has CDR1 SGHVS and CDR2 FNYEAQ. This CDR3 is built from 18 residues. V lost 8 bases and J lost 1; bases outside the gene matches: 15. The CDR3 DNA reads as TGTGCCAGCTCGATTGCGGAGCGGGAGGATTTTTCCTACAATGAGCAGTTCTTC. It codes for CASSIAEREDFSYNEQFF.

The chain joins TRBV9 to TRBJ1-4, with D possibly matching TRBD1 (6 bases). CDR3 length equals 15 residues. V shed 3 bases and J shed 7 bases, with 16 bases lying between them. Per germline, CDR1 SGDLS and CDR2 YYNGEE. The CDR3 DNA reads TGTGCCAGCAGCGAGGACAGTCGGCAGGGTGAAAAACTGTTTTTT. Translating it yields CASSEDSRQGEKLFF.

This clonotype was observed a few times. This rearrangement joins TRBV6-1 to TRBJ2-2; TRBD1 matches at 9 bases. The trim removed 8 bases at V and 5 bases at J, leaving 9 bases unmatched. Germline loops: CDR1 MNHNS, CDR2 SASEGT. CDR3 length: 15 amino acids. Here the CDR3 reads CASAWGTGRTGELFF. In nucleotides, the CDR3 is TGTGCCAGCGCATGGGGGACAGGGAGGACCGGGGAGCTGTTTTTT.

This clonotype was observed a few times. The chain couples TRBV19 to TRBJ1-2, with 12 bases matching TRBD1. V shed 2 bases, J shed 8 bases, and the junction held 3 bases outside the gene matches. The CDR3 consists of 14 residues. The germline V gene has CDR1 LNHDA and CDR2 SQIVND (reference sequence). The CDR3 loop is CASSITGTGGGYTF. CDR3 nucleotide sequence: TGTGCCAGTAGTATAACTGGGACAGGGGGCGGCTACACCTTC.

This clonotype was seen a handful of times. This rearrangement joins TRBV3-1 to TRBJ2-7; maybe TRBD2 (6 bases). This CDR3 contains 14 residues. The germline V and J ends were trimmed by 5 bases and 3 bases, with 14 bases remaining between them. In germline, CDR1 is LGHDT, CDR2 YNNKEL (reference sequence). CDR3 bases: TGTGCCAGCAGCTCCCCCTGGCGGGGCTACGAGCAGTACTTC. Translation: CASSSPWRGYEQYF.

This clonotype was detected a few times. The chain couples TRBV14 to TRBJ2-1; D is unresolved. The V gene lost 4 bases and the J gene lost 8 bases, with 18 bases spanning the gap. Germline CDR1 and CDR2: SGHDN and FVKESK. CDR3 length: 15 amino acids. The CDR3 DNA sequence: TGTGCCAGCAGCCCCGAGTCCGCAGGCGGCGATGAGCAGTTCTTC. It specifies CASSPESAGGDEQFF.

V gene TRBV5-6 combines with J gene TRBJ1-5; D uncertain. V was cut by 0 bases and J by 0 bases, with 13 bases left in between. CDR3 length: 17 residues. Germline CDR1 SGHDT, CDR2 YYEEEE. Written as DNA, the CDR3 is TGTGCCAGCAGCTTGGCCGGTCGCTGGGCTAGCAATCAGCCCCAGCATTTT. This gives the protein CASSLAGRWASNQPQHF.

This clonotype was seen at least ten times. The V call is TRBV7-2, the J call TRBJ2-2, with TRBD2 matching over 14 bases. The trim removed 10 bases at V and 4 bases at J, leaving 8 bases unmatched. The CDR3 sequence is 16 residues long. Germline loops: CDR1 SGHTA, CDR2 FQGNSA. The CDR3 region has the DNA TGTGCCACTACCGGGACTAGCGGGAGTGGCACCGGGGAGCTGTTTTTT. Its translation: CATTGTSGSGTGELFF. The whole variable domain, filled in from reference TRBV7-2 and TRBJ2-2, reads GAGVSQSPSNKVTEKGKDVELRCDPISGHTALYWYRQSLGQGLEFLIYFQGNSAPDKSGLPSDRFSAERTGGSVSTLTIQRTQQEDSAVYLCATTGTSGSGTGELFFGEGSRLTVL.

The table lists this clonotype with many counts. The chain combines TRBV20-1 with TRBJ2-7; 8 bases line up with TRBD1. CDR3 length: 11 residues. Trimming cost V 6 bases and J 5 bases; bases outside gene matches: 3. Germline V gene sequence: CDR1 DFQATT, CDR2 SNEGSKA (reference sequence). CDR3 protein: CSAQTGDEQYF. The CDR3 DNA reads as TGCAGTGCGCAGACAGGGGACGAGCAGTACTTC.

The V and J genes are TRBV7-6 and TRBJ2-5; D call uncertain. The CDR3 totals 15 residues. V was cut by 2 bases and J by 2 bases, with 12 bases left in between. CDR1 is SGHVS and CDR2 is FNYEAQ in the germline V gene. The CDR3 nucleotides are TGTGCCAGCAGCTTAAGGTGGGCCTCTCAAGAGACCCAGTACTTC. This translates into CASSLRWASQETQYF.

Regarding this clonotype: It may be a read error: a sequence one base away is much more abundant. The CDR3 end shows no conserved phenylalanine or tryptophan, and so a read error is likely. The chain couples TRBV15 to TRBJ1-4; TRBD1 aligns across 9 bases. CDR3 length equals 16 residues. Germline CDR1 is LNHNV and CDR2 is YYDKDF (reference sequence). V dropped 7 bases and J dropped 3; count of bases not matched to a gene: 9. CDR3: CATTEGQGFSNEKLFS. CDR3 coding DNA: TGTGCCACCACCGAGGGACAGGGTTTCTCTAATGAAAAACTGTTTTCT.

Many counts were recorded for this clonotype. The chain has TRBV27 and TRBJ2-5, with 8 bases aligning to TRBD2. The junction had 8 bases not matched to a gene; V was cut back by 5 bases and J by 0 bases. Germline lookup yields CDR1 MNHEY and CDR2 SMNVEV (reference sequence). The CDR3 is 16 amino acids. The DNA of the CDR3 is TGTGCCAGCAGTCCCCGGGGGCGGGAGGACCAAGAGACCCAGTACTTC. It codes for CASSPRGREDQETQYF.

This clonotype appeared a few times. V gene TRBV29-1 combines with J gene TRBJ2-2; D is possibly TRBD1 (6 bases). Trimming pared 6 bases from V and 5 bases from J, leaving 10 bases between. Germline V gene data show CDR1 as SQVTM and CDR2 as ANQGSEA. The CDR3 is made up of 12 amino acids. DNA of the CDR3: TGCAGCGTACAGGGCGGGACCGGGGAGCTGTTTTTT. Translating it yields CSVQGGTGELFF.

The chain links TRBV10-3 to TRBJ1-5; D is unresolved. Deletions cut 3 bases from V and 3 bases from J, with 12 bases between. CDR1 ENHRY and CDR2 SYGVKD come from the germline V gene. This CDR3 spans 15 amino acids. As DNA, the CDR3 is TGTGCCATCAGTGACGAGGGCGGACTCAATCAGCCCCAGCATTTT. As protein: CAISDEGGLNQPQHF.

This clonotype was recorded many times. The CDR3 DNA follows: TGTGCCAGCACCCGGGGAGCAGCTAGCTACGAGCAGTACTTC. Encoded protein: CASTRGAASYEQYF. The rearrangement links TRBV3-1 to TRBJ2-7, with D tentatively TRBD2 (5 bases). V lost 7 bases to trimming and J lost 3 bases, with 16 bases between them. The length of the CDR3 is 14 residues. Germline V gene sequence: CDR1 LGHDT, CDR2 YNNKEL (reference sequence).

Many counts were recorded for this clonotype. J is TRBJ1-6 and V is TRBV11-1; 7 nucleotides match TRBD1. Germline V gives CDR1 SGHAT, CDR2 FQDESV (reference sequence). Unmatched junction bases numbered 4, after V lost 5 bases and J lost 6 bases. The CDR3 contains 14 residues. The CDR3 spells CASSNRGFNSPLHF. DNA of the CDR3: TGTGCCAGCAGCAACAGGGGTTTTAATTCACCCCTCCACTTT.

This clonotype was seen a handful of times. At one end the junction does not follow the germline gene, possibly because of a read error. The gene calls are TRBV18 and TRBJ1-1, with D perhaps TRBD1 (6 bases). Germline V CDR1 and CDR2: KGHSH, LQKENI. The CDR3 length is 14 residues. The CDR3 here is CASLPPQGRTEAFF. The CDR3 DNA follows: TGTGCCAGCTTACCACCGCAGGGGCGAACTGAAGCTTTCTTT.

The chain links TRBV19 to TRBJ2-7, with TRBD2 identical over 10 bases. The CDR3 spans 16 residues. V trimming: 3 bases; J trimming: 2 bases; junction bases outside the gene matches: 7. Germline V gene data show CDR1 as LNHDA and CDR2 as SQIVND (reference sequence). The CDR3 reads CASSIRGLAGAYEQYF. DNA for the CDR3: TGTGCCAGTAGTATCCGAGGGCTAGCGGGAGCCTACGAGCAGTACTTC.

The V call is TRBV5-1, the J call TRBJ2-3, with TRBD2 matching 7 bases. There are 16 residues in the CDR3. Trimming removed 1 base from V and 4 bases from J; junction bases left unmatched: 9. Germline V CDR1 and CDR2: SGHRS, YFSETQ. CDR3 in DNA: TGCGCCAGCAGCTTGATTGGGCGGGAGTTGGCAGATACGCAGTATTTT. It yields the protein CASSLIGRELADTQYF.

This clonotype was recorded at least ten times. This sequence joins TRBV6-1 and TRBJ2-7, with 10 bases lining up with TRBD2. The CDR3 spans 14 residues. V was clipped by 6 bases and J by 3 bases; unmatched bases: 5. Germline values: CDR1 MNHNS, CDR2 SASEGT. DNA for the CDR3: TGTGCCAGCAGGCTAGCGGGAGTGGGCTACGAGCAGTACTTC. Its protein product is CASRLAGVGYEQYF.

This clonotype came up a few times. This sequence joins TRBV6-2 or TRBV6-3 and TRBJ2-7; no reliable D call. Per the germline V gene, CDR1 is MNHEY and CDR2 is SVGEGT. Between the trimmed V and J ends, which lost 0 bases and 7 bases, there was a span of 10 bases. The CDR3 is 13 residues long. The CDR3 spells CASSYSEVGEQYF. As DNA, the CDR3 is TGTGCCAGCAGTTACTCGGAAGTTGGGGAGCAGTACTTC.